This T cell receptor beta chain was captured in a study of glioma-infiltrating T cells. Study information: Dexamethasone exposure before glioma surgery was limited to six or fewer days.

This clonotype appeared a single time. CDR3 length: 12 amino acids. Germline V gene lookup returns CDR1 SQVTM and CDR2 ANQGSEA. The V segment lost 7 bases and the J segment 2 bases; nucleotides outside the gene matches: 3. TCR alpha and beta CDR3 regions were amplified from RNA using iRepertoire nested multiplex PCR. TCRdb re-analysed the multiplex PCR reads in MiXCR, keeping a single row per CDR3 protein. The table has a few hundred thousand distinct CDR3 sequences, 41% seen once; the top ten hold around 12%. Material for sequencing was glioma tissue, nonneoplastic brain tissue, or PBMCs (not recorded which). The origin of this receptor is a human donor with low-grade glioma or glioblastoma, undergoing nonglioma brain surgery, or in good health (not recorded which). The V call is TRBV29-1, the J call TRBJ1-1; 8 bases map to TRBD1. This CDR3 reads CSAGQVNTEAFF. DNA of the CDR3: TGCAGCGCGGGACAGGTCAACACTGAAGCTTTCTTT.